This is a list of T cell receptor beta chains from one sample in a study of blood T cell repertoires in COVID-19. Sequencing was performed with immunoSEQ multiplex PCR; in TCRdb, only in-frame clones are kept and a portion is missing. Of about 190,000 clones listed, around 87% are singletons. Material: PBMCs or T cells enriched from blood (not recorded which). These receptors all stem from a woman aged 35 to 49 in a cohort exposed to, infected with or recovered from COVID-19 (not recorded which). Both conserved end residues are part of each CDR3. Fields, in order: D gene, J gene, clone size, V gene, CDR3 DNA, CDR3 protein. D genes are given only for firm matches. Part of the rows lack a size; the others show once, few, many or a class for expanded clones.

d_gene: .
j_gene: TRBJ1-1
abundance: .
v_gene: TRBV7-6
CDR3nt: TGTGCCAGCAGCTCGAGACAGGACGAAGCTTTCTTT
CDR3aa: CASSSRQDEAFF

d_gene: .
j_gene: TRBJ2-5
abundance: .
v_gene: TRBV28
CDR3nt: TGTGCCAACTCGGCAGGATTCCAAGAGACCCAGTACTTC
CDR3aa: CANSAGFQETQYF

d_gene: TRBD1
j_gene: TRBJ1-1
abundance: .
v_gene: TRBV5-4
CDR3nt: TGTGCCAGCAGCCCGGACAGGGGGAACACTGAAGCTTTCTTT
CDR3aa: CASSPDRGNTEAFF

d_gene: TRBD2
j_gene: TRBJ2-2
abundance: .
v_gene: TRBV4-1
CDR3nt: TGCGCCAGCAGCCATGACTTGAGACTAGCGGGACGGCGGGCCGGGGAGCTGTTTTTT
CDR3aa: CASSHDLRLAGRRAGELFF

d_gene: TRBD2
j_gene: TRBJ2-5
abundance: once
v_gene: TRBV5-1
CDR3nt: TGCGCCAGCAGCTTGGAAGTAGCGGGGGCCCGTGACTTC
CDR3aa: CASSLEVAGARDF

d_gene: .
j_gene: TRBJ1-5
abundance: .
v_gene: TRBV27
CDR3nt: TGTGCCAGCAGTCAGACAGCTTCCAATCAGCCCCAGCATTTT
CDR3aa: CASSQTASNQPQHF

d_gene: TRBD1
j_gene: TRBJ2-2
abundance: few
v_gene: TRBV4-3
CDR3nt: TGCGCCAGCAGCCCTGGACAGGGCGCGAACACCGGGGAGCTGTTTTTT
CDR3aa: CASSPGQGANTGELFF

d_gene: TRBD2
j_gene: TRBJ2-1
abundance: .
v_gene: TRBV10-3
CDR3nt: TGTGCCATCAGCGCGGGCGGGGGTGGACTAGCGAACTATGAGCAGTTCTTC
CDR3aa: CAISAGGGGLANYEQFF

d_gene: .
j_gene: TRBJ1-3
abundance: .
v_gene: TRBV7-8
CDR3nt: TGTGCCAGCAGCTTAACGTTCGGAGGCTCTGGAAACACCATATATTTT
CDR3aa: CASSLTFGGSGNTIYF

d_gene: TRBD2
j_gene: TRBJ2-1
abundance: .
v_gene: TRBV7-2
CDR3nt: TGTGCCAGCAGCTTAGGGGGAGGGGGACTAGCGGGACCACCTGAGCAGTTCTTC
CDR3aa: CASSLGGGGLAGPPEQFF

d_gene: TRBD1
j_gene: TRBJ2-1
abundance: .
v_gene: TRBV2
CDR3nt: TGTGCCAGCAGCCCCGGACAGGGCGATGAGCAGTTCTTC
CDR3aa: CASSPGQGDEQFF

d_gene: TRBD1
j_gene: TRBJ1-1
abundance: few
v_gene: TRBV7-9
CDR3nt: TGTGCCAGCAGCTCCACAGGGGCGGGGAACACTGAAGCTTTCTTT
CDR3aa: CASSSTGAGNTEAFF

d_gene: .
j_gene: TRBJ2-1
abundance: .
v_gene: TRBV7-2
CDR3nt: TGTGCCAGCAGAACAGGGAGGGACAACAATGAGCAGTTCTTC
CDR3aa: CASRTGRDNNEQFF

d_gene: .
j_gene: TRBJ2-6
abundance: .
v_gene: TRBV4-1
CDR3nt: TGCGCCAGCAGCCAAGTCAGAGGGGGGGCGCCTGGGGCCAACGTCCTGACTTTC
CDR3aa: CASSQVRGGAPGANVLTF

d_gene: .
j_gene: TRBJ1-2
abundance: few
v_gene: TRBV27
CDR3nt: TGTGCCAGCAGTTCGGGGGGGCAACTATATGGCTACACCTTC
CDR3aa: CASSSGGQLYGYTF

d_gene: TRBD1
j_gene: TRBJ1-1
abundance: few
v_gene: TRBV6-5
CDR3nt: TGTGCCAGCAGGCCCGGACAGGTTCCTGAAGCTTTCTTT
CDR3aa: CASRPGQVPEAFF

d_gene: TRBD1
j_gene: TRBJ1-6
abundance: .
v_gene: TRBV5-6
CDR3nt: TGTGCCAGCAGCCATGTGACGGGACAGGGGAAAGGGTCACCCCTCCACTTT
CDR3aa: CASSHVTGQGKGSPLHF

d_gene: .
j_gene: TRBJ1-3
abundance: .
v_gene: TRBV2
CDR3nt: TGTGCCAGCAGTGTAGAACAGGGCGGAAACACCATATATTTT
CDR3aa: CASSVEQGGNTIYF

d_gene: TRBD2
j_gene: TRBJ2-2
abundance: .
v_gene: TRBV6-6
CDR3nt: TGTGCCAGCAGTCAGAACCCGCGGGGGGCGAACACCGGGGAGCTGTTTTTT
CDR3aa: CASSQNPRGANTGELFF

d_gene: TRBD1
j_gene: TRBJ1-5
abundance: .
v_gene: TRBV11-2
CDR3nt: TGTGCCAGCAGCTTAGAGACAGGGGACAGCAATCAGCCCCAGCATTTT
CDR3aa: CASSLETGDSNQPQHF

d_gene: TRBD2
j_gene: TRBJ2-3
abundance: .
v_gene: TRBV7-9
CDR3nt: TGTGCCAGCAGCAAACTAGCGGGAGTTACAGATACGCAGTATTTT
CDR3aa: CASSKLAGVTDTQYF

d_gene: .
j_gene: TRBJ1-4
abundance: .
v_gene: TRBV9
CDR3nt: TGTGCCAGCAGCGCATCAGGGCACACTAATGAAAAACTGTTTTTT
CDR3aa: CASSASGHTNEKLFF

d_gene: .
j_gene: TRBJ1-2
abundance: .
v_gene: TRBV12-5
CDR3nt: TGTGCTAGTGGTTTTGACACATCAGCTGGCTACACCTTC
CDR3aa: CASGFDTSAGYTF

d_gene: TRBD1
j_gene: TRBJ2-5
abundance: .
v_gene: TRBV14
CDR3nt: TGTGCCAGCAGCCACCCAATCTACAGGGGCCGGGGAGAGACCCAGTACTTC
CDR3aa: CASSHPIYRGRGETQYF

d_gene: .
j_gene: TRBJ1-1
abundance: .
v_gene: TRBV9
CDR3nt: TGTGCCAGCAGCGTAGACAGGGCTCGAACTGAAGCTTTCTTT
CDR3aa: CASSVDRARTEAFF

d_gene: TRBD1
j_gene: TRBJ2-1
abundance: .
v_gene: TRBV25-1
CDR3nt: TGTGCCAGCAAGGGACAGGGGTTCAATGAGCAGTTCTTC
CDR3aa: CASKGQGFNEQFF

d_gene: .
j_gene: TRBJ2-7
abundance: .
v_gene: TRBV27
CDR3nt: TGTGCCAGCCACGGACTCAACGAACCCTACGAGCAGTACTTC
CDR3aa: CASHGLNEPYEQYF

d_gene: TRBD1
j_gene: TRBJ2-7
abundance: .
v_gene: TRBV5-1
CDR3nt: TGCGCCAGCAGGCGGACAGGGGACTACGAGCAGTACTTC
CDR3aa: CASRRTGDYEQYF